This passage covers 29 T cell receptor beta chains from one sample sequenced in a study of blood T cell repertoires in COVID-19. The table came from immunoSEQ multiplex PCR; TCRdb's copy has only in-frame clones and leaves some out. The sample has tens of thousands of clones; roughly 88% are singletons. Sequencing input: peripheral blood. The origin of the receptors is a man aged 45-65 years with acute or convalescent COVID-19.

V is TRBV6-2 or TRBV6-3 and J is TRBJ2-7; 9 bases fit TRBD1. The CDR3 runs 13 residues. The germline CDR1 and CDR2 sequences are MNHEY and SVGEGT. Trimming removed 2 bases from V and 6 bases from J; junction bases left unmatched: 2. Here the CDR3 reads CASSYGTGFEQYF. Here the CDR3 DNA reads TGTGCCAGCAGTTACGGGACAGGGTTCGAGCAGTACTTC.

V gene TRBV30 combines with J gene TRBJ1-2, with TRBD1 matching 12 bases. The CDR3 has 16 residues. With V trimmed by 5 bases and J by 4 bases, 11 bases remained unmatched. Germline CDR1 reads GTSNPN; CDR2 reads SVGIG (reference sequence). CDR3 in DNA: TGTGCCTGGGGATTGGGACAGGGGGCGGATTCCTATGGCTACACCTTC. Residues: CAWGLGQGADSYGYTF.

This clone was counted a single time. This chain joins TRBV24-1 and TRBJ2-1; a possible D gene is TRBD2 (5 bases). V lost 4 bases, J lost 0 bases, and 12 bases lay in between. The length of the CDR3 is 16 residues. Germline V gene data show CDR1 as KGHDR and CDR2 as SFDVKD. Written as DNA, the CDR3 is TGTGCCACCAGTGACCAGGACTTATACTCCTACAATGAGCAGTTCTTC. The encoded protein is CATSDQDLYSYNEQFF.

The chain recombines TRBV7-9 with TRBJ2-1, with 8 bases fitting TRBD1. The CDR3 totals 15 residues. The J segment lost 4 bases and the V segment lost 3 bases, leaving 5 bases of the junction unmatched. The V gene's germline CDR1 is SEHNR and CDR2 FQNEAQ (reference sequence). The CDR3 sequence is CASSFTGGLYNEQFF. CDR3 DNA: TGTGCCAGCAGCTTCACAGGGGGGCTTTACAATGAGCAGTTCTTC.

This clone has only one observation. This chain uses TRBV11-2 with TRBJ1-4; 7 nucleotides align to TRBD1. Germline trimming cut 4 bases from V and 0 bases from J; bases unmatched to any gene: 11. The CDR3 length is 18 residues. Germline CDR1 reads SGHAT; CDR2 reads FQNNGV. The CDR3 DNA reads TGTGCCAGCAGCTCAACTCGACAGGGTGTGGCAACTAATGAAAAACTGTTTTTT. Its translation: CASSSTRQGVATNEKLFF. Filled out from reference TRBV11-2 and TRBJ1-4, the complete variable domain reads EAGVAQSPRYKIIEKRQSVAFWCNPISGHATLYWYQQILGQGPKLLIQFQNNGVVDDSQLPKDRFSAERLKGVDSTLKIQPAKLEDSAVYLCASSSTRQGVATNEKLFFGSGTQLSVL.

This chain links TRBV7-9 with TRBJ2-6; the D gene is possibly TRBD1 (6 bases). V lost 4 bases to trimming and J lost 2 bases, with 12 bases between them. The CDR3 loop spans 16 amino acids. CDR1 is SEHNR and CDR2 is FQNEAQ in the germline V gene (reference sequence). The DNA of the CDR3 is TGTGCCAGCAGCTCTCACAGGGCTACTGGGGCCAACGTCCTGACTTTC. This codes for CASSSHRATGANVLTF.

The chain is built from TRBV7-2 and TRBJ2-3; a possible D gene is TRBD2 (6 bases). The CDR3 is made up of 14 amino acids. Trimming shortened V by 6 bases and J by 5 bases, and 15 bases separated the two germline ends. Germline V gives CDR1 SGHTA, CDR2 FQGNSA. The CDR3 DNA sequence: TGTGCCAGCAGTCGACTAGAATCCGTAGATACGCAGTATTTT. It translates to CASSRLESVDTQYF.

The count of this clone is one. The J gene is TRBJ1-2, the V gene TRBV19; perhaps TRBD1 as D (5 bases). The CDR3 consists of 16 residues. CDR1 is LNHDA, CDR2 SQIVND, per germline (reference sequence). Trimming shortened V by 4 bases and J by 0 bases, and 15 bases separated the two germline ends. The CDR3 DNA sequence: TGTGCCAGTAGTACGAATCAGGGAAGCGCTAACTATGGCTACACCTTC. This encodes CASSTNQGSANYGYTF.

The J gene is TRBJ1-1, the V gene TRBV7-9; 7 positions agree with TRBD1. The CDR3 has 12 amino acids. Trimming took 6 bases from V and 7 from J; bases not matched to a gene: 5. The germline gives CDR1 SEHNR, CDR2 FQNEAQ (reference sequence). CDR3 sequence: CASRGDSYEAFF. Here the CDR3 DNA reads TGTGCCAGCAGGGGGGACAGTTATGAAGCTTTCTTT.

The rearrangement joins TRBV28 to TRBJ1-2, with D possibly matching TRBD1 (6 bases). V was pared by 4 bases and J by 2 bases, with 17 bases between. In germline, CDR1 is MDHEN, CDR2 SYDVKM. This CDR3 comprises 16 residues. The CDR3 DNA sequence: TGTGCCAGCAGTTCCCCCACAGGGCCCCAAAACTATGGCTACACCTTC. Amino acids: CASSSPTGPQNYGYTF.

The CDR3 nucleotides are TGTGCCAGCAGTTCTAGGGGGATAGGGACTGAAGCTTTCTTT. It encodes CASSSRGIGTEAFF. The chain combines TRBV6-5 with TRBJ1-1; D might be TRBD1 (6 bases). The V gene's germline CDR1 is MNHEY and CDR2 SVGAGI. The V and J ends lost 4 bases and 5 bases respectively, with 14 bases between them. This CDR3 contains 14 residues.

Notes on this clone: The junction does not match germline at one end; this may be a read error. V usage is TRBV6-1 and J usage is TRBJ1-5, with 11 bases that match TRBD1. The germline V gene encodes CDR1 MNHNS and CDR2 SASEGT. The CDR3 consists of 13 residues. CDR3 protein: CASSEDRGLVLNF. The CDR3 DNA sequence: TGTGCCAGCAGTGAGGACAGGGGGCTAGTATTGAATTTT.

The V and J genes are TRBV7-2 and TRBJ2-5; 12 bases map to TRBD1. Germline V gene lookup returns CDR1 SGHTA and CDR2 FQGNSA. CDR3 length: 16 amino acids. The V segment lost 5 bases and the J segment 5 bases; nucleotides outside the gene matches: 9. The CDR3 sequence: CASSPPGQGAGETQYF. The CDR3 bases are TGTGCCAGCAGCCCCCCGGGACAGGGGGCAGGGGAGACCCAGTACTTC.

The chain links TRBV19 to TRBJ1-5; D is ambiguous. V was pared by 3 bases and J by 0 bases, with 9 bases between. In germline, CDR1 is LNHDA, CDR2 SQIVND (reference sequence). The CDR3 consists of 15 residues. The CDR3 DNA is TGTGCCAGTAGTATTAACAGCAATAGCAATCAGCCCCAGCATTTT. Translating gives CASSINSNSNQPQHF.

This clone was counted a few times. The chain joins TRBV10-1 to TRBJ1-1; 8 positions match TRBD1. The germline V gene encodes CDR1 WNHNN and CDR2 SYGVQD (reference sequence). CDR3 length: 15 amino acids. J was trimmed by 7 bases and V by 4 bases; bases with no gene match: 11. The CDR3 coding sequence is TGCGCCAGCAGTGGCCCAGGGGGCGCGTATCTTGAAGCTTTCTTT. It yields the protein CASSGPGGAYLEAFF.

The V call is TRBV11-2, the J call TRBJ2-7, with 8 positions matching TRBD2. The CDR3 is made up of 15 amino acids. The V gene end was trimmed by 1 base and the J gene end by 6 bases; junction bases not matched to a gene: 8. Germline values: CDR1 SGHAT, CDR2 FQNNGV. The CDR3 DNA reads TGTGCCAGCAGCTTAGGAACGGGGGGGACCGGCGAGCAGTACTTC. Encoded protein: CASSLGTGGTGEQYF.

The CDR3: CASSLGLAGADTQYF. In DNA form, the CDR3 reads TGTGCCAGCAGCTTAGGCCTAGCGGGAGCGGATACGCAGTATTTT. This chain connects TRBV7-2 to TRBJ2-3; the match to TRBD2 covers 10 bases. J gave up 6 bases and V 1 base, and 4 bases lay outside the gene matches. The CDR3 extends over 15 amino acids. Germline CDR1 reads SGHTA; CDR2 reads FQGNSA. The full variable domain, with the rest looked up from reference TRBV7-2 and TRBJ2-3, is GAGVSQSPSNKVTEKGKDVELRCDPISGHTALYWYRQSLGQGLEFLIYFQGNSAPDKSGLPSDRFSAERTGGSVSTLTIQRTQQEDSAVYLCASSLGLAGADTQYFGPGTRLTVL.

The chain is built from TRBV18 and TRBJ1-5; 9 positions match TRBD1. CDR1 is KGHSH and CDR2 is LQKENI in the germline V gene. V shed 5 bases, J shed 5 bases, and the junction held 7 bases outside the gene matches. CDR3 size: 15 residues. In nucleotides, the CDR3 is TGTGCCAGCTCAGAACAGGGGGCTGGGGATCAGCCCCAGCATTTT. Its translation: CASSEQGAGDQPQHF.

The chain employs TRBV4-3 and TRBJ2-1; TRBD2 aligns across 15 bases. The V gene end was trimmed by 4 bases and the J gene end by 8 bases; junction bases not matched to a gene: 3. CDR3 length: 15 residues. CDR1 and CDR2 (germline): LGHNA, YSLEER. The CDR3, as DNA: TGCGCCAGCAGCCGAGGGACTAGCGGGGGGTATGAGCAGTTCTTC. Its protein is CASSRGTSGGYEQFF.

The CDR3 protein is CASSTGTGVSPLHF. The CDR3 coding sequence is TGTGCCAGCAGCACCGGGACAGGGGTATCACCCCTCCACTTT. This chain uses TRBV7-2 with TRBJ1-6, with TRBD1 matching over 10 bases. The V and J ends lost 5 bases and 10 bases, in that order; junction bases with no gene match: 5. Germline V gene data show CDR1 as SGHTA and CDR2 as FQGNSA. There are 14 residues in the CDR3.

The V call is TRBV4-3, the J call TRBJ1-1; D might be TRBD1 (5 bases). The ends were cut back, 0 bases at V and 1 base at J, with 15 bases in the middle. The CDR3 is 17 amino acids. The germline gives CDR1 LGHNA, CDR2 YSLEER. CDR3 amino acids: CASSQDGGGQKNTEAFF. CDR3 DNA: TGCGCCAGCAGCCAAGACGGGGGAGGACAAAAGAACACTGAAGCTTTCTTT.

The rearrangement uses TRBV19 and TRBJ1-6; D gene uncertain. Germline CDR1 LNHDA, CDR2 SQIVND (reference sequence). The CDR3 covers 14 residues. With 6 bases removed from V and 7 bases from J, the gap between germline ends came to 13 bases. The chain's CDR3 is CASRGLRENSPLHF. As DNA, the CDR3 is TGTGCCAGTAGGGGTTTGAGGGAAAATTCACCCCTCCACTTT. The full variable domain, in which reference TRBV19 and TRBJ1-6 provide the parts outside the CDR3, is DGGITQSPKYLFRKEGQNVTLSCEQNLNHDAMYWYRQDPGQGLRLIYYSQIVNDFQKGDIAEGYSVSREKKESFPLTVTSAQKNPTAFYLCASRGLRENSPLHFGNGTRLTVT.

J is TRBJ1-1 and V is TRBV27; no clear D. The V gene lost 8 bases and the J gene lost 1 base, with 11 bases spanning the gap. The CDR3 loop spans 13 amino acids. Germline CDR1 is MNHEY and CDR2 is SMNVEV (reference sequence). The CDR3 region has the DNA TGTGCCAGCCGTAAAAAGCCGAACACTGAAGCTTTCTTT. Translating gives CASRKKPNTEAFF.

The chain carries TRBV11-2 and TRBJ2-1; 8 positions agree with TRBD1. V shed 2 bases, J shed 5 bases, and the junction held 5 bases outside the gene matches. Germline lookup yields CDR1 SGHAT and CDR2 FQNNGV. The CDR3 covers 15 residues. CDR3 DNA: TGTGCCAGCAGCTTATCCCGACAGGGGCACAATGAGCAGTTCTTC. As protein: CASSLSRQGHNEQFF.

The chain carries TRBV3-1 (or the pseudogene TRBV3-2) and TRBJ2-2, with D tentatively TRBD2 (6 bases). The V gene's germline CDR1 is LGHDT and CDR2 YNNKEL (reference sequence). The CDR3 extends over 16 amino acids. Trimming took 0 bases from V and 0 from J, leaving 8 bases between them. CDR3 residues: CASSQEGTANTGELFF. CDR3 in DNA: TGTGCCAGCAGCCAAGAAGGGACTGCGAACACCGGGGAGCTGTTTTTT.

The CDR3 loop is CASSEIGGYEQYF. As DNA, the CDR3 is TGCGCCAGCAGTGAGATCGGAGGATACGAGCAGTACTTC. V is TRBV10-1 and J is TRBJ2-7, with a possible D match to TRBD2 (5 bases). The CDR3 covers 13 residues. V was clipped by 2 bases and J by 4 bases, with 9 bases between them. Germline lookup yields CDR1 WNHNN and CDR2 SYGVQD (reference sequence).

The V and J genes are TRBV5-1 and TRBJ1-2, with D perhaps TRBD1 (6 bases). Trimming cost V 4 bases and J 0 bases, with 10 bases left between them. Germline-derived CDR1 and CDR2 are SGHRS and YFSETQ. This CDR3 is 14 amino acids long. The CDR3 region is CASSLGQPNYGYTF. As DNA, the CDR3 is TGCGCCAGCAGCCTCGGACAGCCTAACTATGGCTACACCTTC.

The chain is built from TRBV5-1 and TRBJ2-3; 8 bases agree with TRBD2. Germline CDR1 reads SGHRS; CDR2 reads YFSETQ. Losses at the gene ends were 0 bases for V and 4 bases for J; bases not matched to a gene: 4. This CDR3 is built from 15 residues. The CDR3 reads CASSLVAGGPDTQYF. CDR3 DNA sequence: TGCGCCAGCAGCTTGGTTGCGGGGGGTCCAGATACGCAGTATTTT. Complete variable domain (other parts from reference TRBV5-1 and TRBJ2-3): KAGVTQTPRYLIKTRGQQVTLSCSPISGHRSVSWYQQTPGQGLQFLFEYFSETQRNKGNFPGRFSGRQFSNSRSEMNVSTLELGDSALYLCASSLVAGGPDTQYFGPGTRLTVL.

The rearrangement uses TRBV7-3 and TRBJ1-2, with 9 bases fitting TRBD1. The CDR3 sequence is 15 residues long. Losses at the gene ends were 3 bases for V and 3 bases for J; bases not matched to a gene: 5. Per germline, CDR1 SGHTA and CDR2 FQGTGA. Here the CDR3 reads CASSLGDRVDYGYTF. The CDR3 DNA sequence: TGTGCCAGCAGCTTGGGGGACAGGGTGGACTATGGCTACACCTTC.